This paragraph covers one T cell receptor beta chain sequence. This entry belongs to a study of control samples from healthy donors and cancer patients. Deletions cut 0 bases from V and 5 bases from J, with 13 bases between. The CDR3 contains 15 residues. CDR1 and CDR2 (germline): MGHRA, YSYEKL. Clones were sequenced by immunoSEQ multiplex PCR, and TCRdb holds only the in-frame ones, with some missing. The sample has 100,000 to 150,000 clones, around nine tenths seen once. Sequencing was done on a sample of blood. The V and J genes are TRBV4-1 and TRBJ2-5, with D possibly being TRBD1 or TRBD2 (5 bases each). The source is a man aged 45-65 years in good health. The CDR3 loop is CASSQDRGVSETQYF. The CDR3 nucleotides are TGCGCCAGCAGCCAAGATAGGGGAGTCTCGGAGACCCAGTACTTC.